The clone carrying this TCR beta chain was detected once. This specimen comes from a study of T cell responses to AZD1222 COVID-19 vaccine. The CDR3 runs to 14 residues. V was pared by 0 bases and J by 3 bases, with 9 bases between. Germline V gives CDR1 KGHSH, CDR2 LQKENI. TCRdb keeps only in-frame clones here, not all; method: immunoSEQ multiplex PCR. This sample carries 100,000 to 140,000 clones, roughly 87% of them seen once, and the ten largest clones take 3.5% to 4.5%. The chain recombines TRBV18 with TRBJ2-7; D may be TRBD1 or TRBD2 (6 bases each). The TCR originated in an adult in good health. Sequencing used peripheral blood, obtained on day 0 of AZD1222 vaccination. The CDR3 here is CASSPPGGRYEQYF. For the CDR3, the DNA is TGTGCCAGCTCACCACCGGGGGGCCGCTACGAGCAGTACTTC.